This T cell receptor beta chain derives from a study of cytomegalovirus exposure and HLA in healthy donors. Study findings and constraints: As a later analysis showed, several of the most significant clusters appeared to be linked to common viral pathogens.

PCR used 60 Vbeta primers and 13 Jbeta primers. Profiled with immunoSEQ multiplex PCR; TCRdb holds only in-frame clones, not every one. This table holds fewer than 55,000 clones, about 70% found once. To note about this clone: Its antigen is not known.

This receptor was taken from a woman in her forties or fifties in good health and CMV-seropositive. The sequencing input was PBMCs.

The CDR3 reads CASSASAKKRGTDTQYF. For the CDR3, the DNA is TGTGCCAGCAGCGCTAGCGCGAAAAAGAGGGGCACAGATACGCAGTATTTT. The V and J genes are TRBV5-6 and TRBJ2-3, with TRBD2 as a possible D gene (6 bases). Per germline, CDR1 SGHDT and CDR2 YYEEEE. V gave up 4 bases and J gave up 1 base, with 19 bases separating them. The CDR3 covers 17 residues.